This T cell receptor (beta chain) was captured in a study of blood T cells in healthy people across ages. Worth noting for this clonotype: Its target is unknown.

Study-level points and caveats: What prevented conclusive comparison of naive and antigen-experienced cells was that PBMCs were unsorted. Roughly linear age-related decline in beta diversity appeared, significant by age about 40.

Alongside a J-beta primer mix, a sample-barcoded 5' primer served in a second PCR lasting 7 to 11 cycles. Via MiXCR, TCRdb re-called the 5' RACE reads, giving one row per CDR3 protein. The sample shows 540,000 or so distinct CDR3 sequences, less than 25% of them seen only once. CDR1 and CDR2 (germline): MDHEN, SYDVKM. V was trimmed by 5 bases and J by 1 base, leaving 15 bases between them. The CDR3 has 15 residues. This sample was also put to use in a study of T cells of mothers and their children.

V usage is TRBV28 and J usage is TRBJ2-7; D ambiguous. The sequencing sample was made of blood. The source of this sequence is a boy aged 5-17 years in good health. CDR3 region: CASSLRTFLSYEQYF. CDR3 DNA: TGTGCCAGCAGTCTCCGGACGTTTTTATCCTACGAGCAGTACTTC. The full variable domain, with the rest looked up from reference TRBV28 and TRBJ2-7, is DVKVTQSSRYLVKRTGEKVFLECVQDMDHENMFWYRQDPGLGLRLIYFSYDVKMKEKGDIPEGYSVSREKKERFSLILESASTNQTSMYLCASSLRTFLSYEQYFGPGTRLTVT.